A selection of T cell receptor beta chains follows, all from one sample in a study of molecular identifiers for immune sequencing clone quantification. TCRdb independently ran MiXCR on the PCR reads; one entry per CDR3 protein. This table holds approximately 100,000 distinct CDR3 sequences, under 40% found once. Sequenced: naive CD8+ T cells from blood, with Jurkat cell RNA spiked in. All receptors come from a human donor in good health. Some libraries in this study had Jurkat cell RNA spiked in. Each CDR3 is given with its conserved first and last residue. A D gene is named only where the DNA matches it firmly. Only some rows state a clone size, as once, few, many or a class for expanded clones.

>TRBJ2-3|TRBV12-3/TRBV12-4|TRBD2|.
CASSWKAGDGTDTQYF
TGTGCCAGCAGTTGGAAGGCGGGAGATGGCACAGATACGCAGTATTTC
>TRBJ1-5|TRBV2|TRBD1|few
CASWTGLSQPQRF
TGTGCCAGTTGGACAGGTTTGAGCCAGCCCCAGCGTTTT
>TRBJ2-1|TRBV20-1|TRBD1|few
CSADGQGVPNEQFF
TGCAGTGCAGATGGACAGGGAGTTCCTAATGAGCAGTTCTTC
>TRBJ2-3|TRBV9|TRBD2|few
CASSPTSGYTDTQYF
TGTGCCAGCAGCCCCACTAGCGGATACACAGATACGCAGTATTTT
>TRBJ2-3|TRBV14|.|many
CASSQATPMGTDTQYF
TGTGCCAGCAGCCAAGCGACCCCCATGGGCACAGATACGCAGTATTTT
>TRBJ2-7|TRBV5-1|.|many
CASSLESAYEQYF
TGCGCCAGCAGCTTGGAATCTGCATACGAGCAGTACTTC
>TRBJ2-7|TRBV7-2|TRBD2|.
CASSLGELSGRDEQYF
TGTGCCAGCAGCTTAGGGGAGCTGAGCGGGAGAGACGAGCAGTACTTC
>TRBJ2-3|TRBV13|TRBD2|.
CASSPPGLAGGRDTQYF
TGTGCCAGCAGCCCCCCGGGACTAGCGGGAGGGAGAGATACGCAGTATTTT
>TRBJ2-6|TRBV7-2|.|many
CASSLPRVLSGANVLTF
TGTGCCAGCAGCTTGCCCCGGGTCCTCTCTGGGGCCAACGTCCTGACTTTC
>TRBJ2-7|TRBV6-5|.|.
CASSYSQGTYEQYF
TGTGCCAGCAGTTACTCCCAGGGGACCTACGAGCAGTACTTC
>TRBJ2-3|TRBV9|TRBD2|.
CASSVSGRALSTDTQYF
TGTGCCAGCAGCGTTAGCGGGAGGGCCTTAAGCACAGATACGCAGTATTTT
>TRBJ2-7|TRBV3-1|.|many
CASSRTYEQYF
TGTGCCAGCAGCCGTACCTACGAGCAGTACTTC
>TRBJ2-1|TRBV25-1|TRBD2|.
CASSDPRLAGGPNEQFF
TGTGCCAGCAGTGACCCTCGGCTAGCGGGAGGGCCGAATGAGCAGTTCTTC
>TRBJ1-4|TRBV6-6|.|many
CAILKGEKLFF
TGTGCCATCCTAAAGGGTGAAAAACTGTTTTTT
>TRBJ2-1|TRBV11-3|.|.
CASSPGPPGHTYNEQFF
TGTGCCAGCAGCCCTGGCCCTCCGGGACACACCTACAATGAGCAGTTCTTC
>TRBJ2-7|TRBV20-1|TRBD2|.
CSARELIAGGYEQYF
TGCAGTGCTAGAGAATTGATAGCGGGAGGTTACGAGCAGTACTTC
>TRBJ2-1|TRBV15|.|.
CATRGLAVAGSYNEQFF
TGTGCAACTCGGGGGCTAGCGGTAGCAGGTTCCTACAATGAGCAGTTCTTC
>TRBJ1-3|TRBV27|.|.
CASSPNLMSSGNTIYF
TGTGCCAGCAGTCCTAACCTCATGAGCTCTGGAAACACCATATATTTT
>TRBJ1-2|TRBV14|TRBD1|many
CASSQSGTAGYTF
TGTGCCAGCAGCCAATCCGGGACAGCTGGCTACACCTTC
>TRBJ2-5|TRBV4-3|.|few
CASSQLATSGAIQYF
TGCGCCAGCAGCCAATTGGCCACTTCGGGGGCGATCCAGTACTTC
>TRBJ2-7|TRBV28|TRBD2|.
CASSLSLRELSYEQYF
TGTGCCAGCAGTTTAAGTCTGCGGGAGCTCTCCTACGAGCAGTACTTC
>TRBJ1-4|TRBV5-1|TRBD1|.
CACSSPGQGARDEKLFF
TGCGCCTGCAGCTCGCCGGGACAGGGGGCGCGGGATGAAAAACTGTTTTTT
>TRBJ1-5|TRBV28|.|.
CASSSHIGSGYQPQHF
TGTGCCAGCAGTTCCCATATAGGGTCGGGGTATCAGCCCCAGCATTTT
>TRBJ2-7|TRBV2|.|.
CAVPSRSGDEQYF
TGTGCCGTACCTTCCAGGTCAGGGGACGAGCAGTACTTC
>TRBJ2-1|TRBV28|TRBD2|few
CASSYLASGGREGDEQFF
TGTGCCAGCAGTTATCTAGCATCCGGCGGGAGAGAGGGTGATGAGCAGTTCTTC
>TRBJ2-3|TRBV27|.|many
CASSLSQTRGLYF
TGTGCCAGCAGTTTATCCCAAACACGGGGTCTGTATTTT
>TRBJ1-5|TRBV6-2/TRBV6-3|.|few
CASSETLDRLRQPQHF
TGTGCCAGCAGCGAAACACTGGACCGGTTGCGTCAGCCCCAGCATTTT
>TRBJ1-5|TRBV4-1|.|few
CASSQAGARNQPQHF
TGCGCCAGCAGCCAAGCAGGGGCGCGGAATCAGCCCCAGCATTTT
>TRBJ1-2|TRBV7-2|.|many
CASSQAAGHLYTF
TGTGCCAGCAGTCAAGCGGCGGGACACCTCTACACCTTC
>TRBJ2-3|TRBV6-5|TRBD2|.
CASSTQREGPVTQYF
TGTGCCAGCAGTACCCAGCGGGAGGGCCCTGTTACGCAGTATTTT
>TRBJ2-7|TRBV28|TRBD2|many
CASSLLRTSGYEQYF
TGTGCCAGCAGTTTACTCCGGACTAGCGGGTACGAGCAGTACTTC
>TRBJ2-7|TRBV13|.|.
CASRSGTAYEQYF
TGTGCCAGCAGGTCAGGGACTGCCTACGAGCAGTACTTC
>TRBJ1-2|TRBV5-1|TRBD1|.
CASSPFWPRVTGPQDRGYGYTF
TGCGCCAGCAGCCCCTTCTGGCCCAGGGTTACTGGACCGCAGGACAGGGGCTATGGCTACACCTTC
>TRBJ2-7|TRBV13|.|.
CASSPRLVEEQYF
TGTGCCAGCAGCCCTCGACTAGTAGAAGAGCAGTACTTC
>TRBJ1-2|TRBV27|TRBD1|.
CASSLRPGGWYGYTF
TGTGCCAGCAGTTTACGGCCAGGGGGCTGGTATGGCTACACCTTC
>TRBJ2-1|TRBV5-3|TRBD2|once
CASSTSGYNEQLF
TGTGCCAGCTCTACTAGCGGGTACAATGAGCAGCTCTTC
>TRBJ2-5|TRBV13|TRBD2|.
CASKDGTSGSVDATQYF
TGTGCCAGCAAGGACGGGACTAGCGGGAGTGTGGACGCGACCCAGTACTTC
>TRBJ2-1|TRBV10-3|TRBD2|.
CAISEETSLVEQFF
TGTGCCATCAGTGAGGAGACTAGCTTGGTGGAGCAGTTCTTC
>TRBJ2-7|TRBV29-1|TRBD1|.
CSAGQGHEQYF
TGCAGCGCCGGACAGGGGCACGAGCAGTACTTC
>TRBJ2-3|TRBV6-6|.|many
CASSLRQIRLTDTQYF
TGTGCCAGCAGCTTACGACAGATCAGGCTCACAGATACGCAGTATTTT
>TRBJ1-6|TRBV20-1|TRBD1|.
CSARVTGGSYNSPLHF
TGCAGTGCTAGAGTGACAGGGGGTAGCTATAATTCACCCCTCCACTTT
>TRBJ2-3|TRBV19|.|few
CASSMSGPTDTQYF
TGTGCCAGTAGTATGAGCGGACCCACAGATACGCAGTATTTT
>TRBJ2-3|TRBV20-1|.|.
CSATSDLAGDTQYF
TGCAGTGCTACCTCGGACCTCGCCGGGGATACGCAGTATTTT
>TRBJ1-5|TRBV15|.|many
CATSRVNYNQPQHF
TGTGCCACCAGCAGAGTGAATTACAATCAGCCCCAGCATTTT
>TRBJ1-1|TRBV6-6|.|.
CASSYGGGYTEAYF
TGTGCCAGCAGTTACGGGGGGGGGTACACTGAAGCTTACTTT
>TRBJ2-5|TRBV11-2|TRBD2|.
CASSLGLAGVNGRETQYF
TGTGCCAGCAGCTTAGGGCTAGCGGGAGTCAACGGGAGAGAGACCCAGTACTTC
>TRBJ2-7|TRBV18|.|.
CASSPVGESYEQYF
TGTGCCAGCTCACCAGTAGGGGAAAGTTACGAGCAGTACTTC